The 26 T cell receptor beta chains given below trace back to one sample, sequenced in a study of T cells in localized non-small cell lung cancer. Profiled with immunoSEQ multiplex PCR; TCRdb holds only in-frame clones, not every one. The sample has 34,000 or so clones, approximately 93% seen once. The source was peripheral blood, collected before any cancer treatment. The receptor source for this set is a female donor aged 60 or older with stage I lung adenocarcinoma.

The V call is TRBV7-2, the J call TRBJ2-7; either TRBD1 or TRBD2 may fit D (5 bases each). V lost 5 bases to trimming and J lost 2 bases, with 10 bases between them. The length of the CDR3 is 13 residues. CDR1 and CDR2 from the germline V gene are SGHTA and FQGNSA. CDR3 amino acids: CASSPVGPYEQYF. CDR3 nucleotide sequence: TGTGCCAGCAGCCCCGTGGGACCCTACGAGCAGTACTTC.

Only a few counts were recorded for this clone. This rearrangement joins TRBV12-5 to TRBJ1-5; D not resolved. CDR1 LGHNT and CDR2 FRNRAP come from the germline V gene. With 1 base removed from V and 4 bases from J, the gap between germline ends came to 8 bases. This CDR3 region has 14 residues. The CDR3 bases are TGTGCTAGTGGTTTGGGGCTAGGGAATCAGCCCCAGCATTTT. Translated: CASGLGLGNQPQHF.

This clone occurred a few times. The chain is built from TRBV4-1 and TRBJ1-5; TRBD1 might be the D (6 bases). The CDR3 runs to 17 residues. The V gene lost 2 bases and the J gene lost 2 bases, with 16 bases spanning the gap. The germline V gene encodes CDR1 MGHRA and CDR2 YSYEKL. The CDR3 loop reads CASSQPGGALGNQPQHF. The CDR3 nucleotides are TGCGCCAGCAGCCAACCGGGGGGGGCCCTGGGCAATCAGCCCCAGCATTTT.

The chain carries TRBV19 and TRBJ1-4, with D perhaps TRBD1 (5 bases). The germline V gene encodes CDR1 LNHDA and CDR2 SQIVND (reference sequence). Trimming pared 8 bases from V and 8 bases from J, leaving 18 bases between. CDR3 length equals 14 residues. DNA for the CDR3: TGTGCCAGTGAAAGGGGAACCCGGGGGGAAAAACTGTTTTTT. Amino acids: CASERGTRGEKLFF.

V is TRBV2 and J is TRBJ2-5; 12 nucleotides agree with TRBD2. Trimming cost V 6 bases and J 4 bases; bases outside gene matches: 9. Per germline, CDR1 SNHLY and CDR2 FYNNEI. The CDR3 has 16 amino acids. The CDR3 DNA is TGTGCCAGCAGGGAGACTAGCGGGAGCCCCGTAGAGACCCAGTACTTC. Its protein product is CASRETSGSPVETQYF.

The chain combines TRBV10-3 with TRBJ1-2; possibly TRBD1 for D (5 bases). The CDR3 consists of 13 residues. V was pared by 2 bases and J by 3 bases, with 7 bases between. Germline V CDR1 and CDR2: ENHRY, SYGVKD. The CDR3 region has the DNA TGTGCCATCAGTGAGCAGGGTCACTATGGCTACACCTTC. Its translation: CAISEQGHYGYTF.

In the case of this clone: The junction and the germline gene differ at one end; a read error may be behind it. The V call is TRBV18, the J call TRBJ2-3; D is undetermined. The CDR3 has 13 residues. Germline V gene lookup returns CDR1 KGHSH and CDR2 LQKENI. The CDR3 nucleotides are TGTGCCAGCTCACCACCGTGGCCCAATACGCCGTATTTT. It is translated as CASSPPWPNTPYF.

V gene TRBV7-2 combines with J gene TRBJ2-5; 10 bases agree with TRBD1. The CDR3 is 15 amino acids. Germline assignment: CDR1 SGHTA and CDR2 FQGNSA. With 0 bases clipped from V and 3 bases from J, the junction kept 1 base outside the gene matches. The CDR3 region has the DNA TGTGCCAGCAGCTTAGCCGGGACAGGGGAAGAGACCCAGTACTTC. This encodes CASSLAGTGEETQYF.

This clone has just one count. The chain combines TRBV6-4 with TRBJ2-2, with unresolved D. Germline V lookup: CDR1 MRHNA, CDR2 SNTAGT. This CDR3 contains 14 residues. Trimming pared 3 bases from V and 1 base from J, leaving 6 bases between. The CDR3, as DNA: TGTGCCAGCAGTGAATCCGGGAACACCGGGGAGCTGTTTTTT. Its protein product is CASSESGNTGELFF.

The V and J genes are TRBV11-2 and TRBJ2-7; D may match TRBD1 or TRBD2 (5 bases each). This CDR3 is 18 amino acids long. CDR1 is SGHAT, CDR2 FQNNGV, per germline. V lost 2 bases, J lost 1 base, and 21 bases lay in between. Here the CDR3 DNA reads TGTGCCAGCAGCTTAACTCTAGATACACCCGGGACGTCCTACGAGCAGTACGTC. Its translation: CASSLTLDTPGTSYEQYV.

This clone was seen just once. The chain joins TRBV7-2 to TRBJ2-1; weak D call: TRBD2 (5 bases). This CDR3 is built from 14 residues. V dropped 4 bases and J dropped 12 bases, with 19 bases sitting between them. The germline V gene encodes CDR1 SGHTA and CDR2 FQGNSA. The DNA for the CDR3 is TGTGCCAGCAGCTCCCCCGAGGTAGCGACTCGGCAGTTCTTC. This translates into CASSSPEVATRQFF.

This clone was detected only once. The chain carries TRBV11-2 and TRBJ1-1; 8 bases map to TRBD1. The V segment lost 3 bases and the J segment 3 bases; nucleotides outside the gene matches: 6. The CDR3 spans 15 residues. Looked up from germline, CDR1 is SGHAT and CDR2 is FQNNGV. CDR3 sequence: CASSFPGTGYTEAFF. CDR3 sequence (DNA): TGTGCCAGCAGCTTTCCCGGGACAGGCTACACTGAAGCTTTCTTT.

In DNA, the CDR3 is TGTGCCAGCAGTTTTTCGGCCGAGCAGTACTTC. Its translation: CASSFSAEQYF. The gene calls are TRBV28 and TRBJ2-7; unclear D gene. V was pared by 3 bases and J by 6 bases, with 6 bases between. The CDR3 extends over 11 amino acids. Germline CDR1 is MDHEN and CDR2 is SYDVKM.

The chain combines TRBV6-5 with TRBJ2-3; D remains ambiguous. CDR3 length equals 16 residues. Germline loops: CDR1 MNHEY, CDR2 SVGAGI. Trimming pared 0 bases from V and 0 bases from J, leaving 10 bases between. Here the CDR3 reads CASSYSGAASTDTQYF. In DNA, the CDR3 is TGTGCCAGCAGTTACTCGGGCGCCGCTAGCACAGATACGCAGTATTTT.

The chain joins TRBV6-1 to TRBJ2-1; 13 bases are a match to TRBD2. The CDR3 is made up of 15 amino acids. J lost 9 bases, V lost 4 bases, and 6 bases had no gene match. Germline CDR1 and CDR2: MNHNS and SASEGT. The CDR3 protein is CASSVLAGGRGEQFF. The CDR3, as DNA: TGTGCCAGCAGTGTACTAGCGGGGGGGCGCGGTGAGCAGTTCTTC.

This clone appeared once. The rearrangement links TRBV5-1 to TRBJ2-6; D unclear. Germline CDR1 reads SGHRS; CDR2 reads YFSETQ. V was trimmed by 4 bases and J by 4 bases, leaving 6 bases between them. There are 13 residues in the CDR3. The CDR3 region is CASSLAGANVLTF. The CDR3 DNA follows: TGCGCCAGCAGCCTTGCCGGGGCCAACGTCCTGACTTTC. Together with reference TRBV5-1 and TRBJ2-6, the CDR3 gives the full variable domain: KAGVTQTPRYLIKTRGQQVTLSCSPISGHRSVSWYQQTPGQGLQFLFEYFSETQRNKGNFPGRFSGRQFSNSRSEMNVSTLELGDSALYLCASSLAGANVLTFGAGSRLTVL.

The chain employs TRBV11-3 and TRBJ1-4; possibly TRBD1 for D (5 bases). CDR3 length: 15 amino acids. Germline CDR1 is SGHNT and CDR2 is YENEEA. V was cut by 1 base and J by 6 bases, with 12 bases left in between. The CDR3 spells CASSLASGTDEKLFF. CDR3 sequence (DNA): TGTGCCAGCAGCTTAGCGTCTGGGACGGATGAAAAACTGTTTTTT.

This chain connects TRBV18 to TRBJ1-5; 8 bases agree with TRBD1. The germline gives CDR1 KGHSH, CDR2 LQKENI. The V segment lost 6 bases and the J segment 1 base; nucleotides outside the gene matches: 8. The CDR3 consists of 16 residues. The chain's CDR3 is CASSFTRQGSNQPQHF. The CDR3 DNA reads TGTGCCAGCTCCTTCACCCGACAGGGGAGCAATCAGCCCCAGCATTTT.

The CDR3 DNA is TGTGCCACCAGACAGGGGGCAAACGGGGAGCTGTTTTTT. It encodes CATRQGANGELFF. The V and J genes are TRBV25-1 and TRBJ2-2; TRBD1 aligns across 10 bases. Looked up from germline, CDR1 is MGHDK and CDR2 is SYGVNS. The CDR3 extends over 13 amino acids. The V gene end was trimmed by 10 bases and the J gene end by 7 bases; junction bases not matched to a gene: 6.

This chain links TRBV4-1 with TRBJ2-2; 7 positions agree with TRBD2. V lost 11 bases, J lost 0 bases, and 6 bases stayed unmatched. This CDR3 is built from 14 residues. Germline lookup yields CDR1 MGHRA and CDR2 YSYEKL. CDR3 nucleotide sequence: TGCGCCGGCCAGACTAGCTCGAACACCGGGGAGCTGTTTTTT. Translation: CAGQTSSNTGELFF.

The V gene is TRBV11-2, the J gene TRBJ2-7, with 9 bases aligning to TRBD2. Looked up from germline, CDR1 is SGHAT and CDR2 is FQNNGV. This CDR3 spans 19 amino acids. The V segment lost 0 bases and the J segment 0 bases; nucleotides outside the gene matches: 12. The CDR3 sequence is CASSLEKREVSICSYEQYV. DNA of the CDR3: TGTGCCAGCAGCTTAGAGAAGCGGGAGGTTTCGATATGCTCCTACGAGCAGTACGTC.

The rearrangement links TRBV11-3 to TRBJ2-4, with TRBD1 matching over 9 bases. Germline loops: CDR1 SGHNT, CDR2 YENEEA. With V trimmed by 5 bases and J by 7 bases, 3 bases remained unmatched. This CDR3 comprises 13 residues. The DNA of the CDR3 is TGTGCCAGCAGCCCAGGGACAGGGAACATTCAGTACTTC. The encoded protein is CASSPGTGNIQYF.

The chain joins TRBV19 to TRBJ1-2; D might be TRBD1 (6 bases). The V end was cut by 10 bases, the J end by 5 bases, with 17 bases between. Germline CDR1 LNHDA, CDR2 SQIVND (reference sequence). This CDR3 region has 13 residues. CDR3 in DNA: TGTGCCACCGCAGGGGATGCGCTATATGGCTACACCTTC. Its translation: CATAGDALYGYTF.

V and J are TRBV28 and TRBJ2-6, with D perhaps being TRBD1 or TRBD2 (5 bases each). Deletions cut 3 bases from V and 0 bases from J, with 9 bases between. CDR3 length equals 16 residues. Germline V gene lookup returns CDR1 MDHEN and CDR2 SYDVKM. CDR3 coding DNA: TGTGCCAGCAGTTTTCACGGGACCTCTGGGGCCAACGTCCTGACTTTC. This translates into CASSFHGTSGANVLTF.

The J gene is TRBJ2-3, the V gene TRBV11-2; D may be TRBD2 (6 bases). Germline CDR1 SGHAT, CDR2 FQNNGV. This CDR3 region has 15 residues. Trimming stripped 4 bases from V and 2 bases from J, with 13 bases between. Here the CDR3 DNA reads TGTGCCAGCAGCTACCAGCGGGCCTCCACAGATACGCAGTATTTT. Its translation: CASSYQRASTDTQYF.

CDR3 sequence reads: CSVGRQGQNEQFF. The CDR3 nucleotides are TGCAGCGTTGGCCGACAGGGACAAAATGAGCAGTTCTTC. The chain employs TRBV29-1 and TRBJ2-1; TRBD1 aligns across 7 bases. This CDR3 is 13 amino acids long. V lost 4 bases to trimming and J lost 7 bases; unmatched junction nucleotides: 7. Germline V gene data show CDR1 as SQVTM and CDR2 as ANQGSEA.